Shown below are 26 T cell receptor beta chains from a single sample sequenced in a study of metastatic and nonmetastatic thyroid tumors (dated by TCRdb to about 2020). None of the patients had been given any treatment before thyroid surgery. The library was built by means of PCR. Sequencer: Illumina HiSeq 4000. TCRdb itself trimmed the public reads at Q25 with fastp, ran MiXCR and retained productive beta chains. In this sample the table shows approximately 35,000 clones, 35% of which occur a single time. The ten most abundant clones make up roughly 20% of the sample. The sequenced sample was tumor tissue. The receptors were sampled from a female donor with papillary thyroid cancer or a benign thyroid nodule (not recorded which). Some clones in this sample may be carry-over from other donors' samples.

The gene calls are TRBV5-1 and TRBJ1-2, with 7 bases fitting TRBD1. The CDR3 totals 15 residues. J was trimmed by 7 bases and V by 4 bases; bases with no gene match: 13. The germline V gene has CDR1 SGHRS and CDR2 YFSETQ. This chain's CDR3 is CASSTTTTGVRGYTF. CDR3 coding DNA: TGCGCCAGCAGCACGACGACCACAGGGGTACGTGGCTACACCTTC.

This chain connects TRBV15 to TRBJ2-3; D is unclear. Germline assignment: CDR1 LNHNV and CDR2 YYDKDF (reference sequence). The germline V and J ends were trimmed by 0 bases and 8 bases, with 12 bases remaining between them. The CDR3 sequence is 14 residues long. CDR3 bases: TGTGCCACCAGCAGAGATTTGTGGACCGGTACGCAGTATTTT. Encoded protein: CATSRDLWTGTQYF.

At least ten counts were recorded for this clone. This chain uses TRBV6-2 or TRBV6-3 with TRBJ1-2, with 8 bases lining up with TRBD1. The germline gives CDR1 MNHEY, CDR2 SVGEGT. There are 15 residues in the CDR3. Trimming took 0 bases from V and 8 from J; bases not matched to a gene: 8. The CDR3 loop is CASSYSGQGARGYTF. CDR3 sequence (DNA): TGTGCCAGCAGTTACTCGGGTCAGGGGGCGCGAGGCTACACCTTC.

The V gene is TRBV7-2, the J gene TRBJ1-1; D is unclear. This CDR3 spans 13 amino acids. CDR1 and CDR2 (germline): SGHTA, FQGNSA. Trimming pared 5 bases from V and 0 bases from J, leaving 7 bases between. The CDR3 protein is CASSPMMNTEAFF. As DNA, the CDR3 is TGTGCCAGCAGCCCAATGATGAACACTGAAGCTTTCTTT.

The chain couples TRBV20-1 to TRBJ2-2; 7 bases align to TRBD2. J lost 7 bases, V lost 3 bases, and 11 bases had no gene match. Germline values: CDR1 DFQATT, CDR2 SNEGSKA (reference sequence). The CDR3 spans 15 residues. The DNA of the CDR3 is TGCAGTGCTAGTTCCGACCGGGAGGAGGTCGGGGAGCTGTTTTTT. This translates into CSASSDREEVGELFF.

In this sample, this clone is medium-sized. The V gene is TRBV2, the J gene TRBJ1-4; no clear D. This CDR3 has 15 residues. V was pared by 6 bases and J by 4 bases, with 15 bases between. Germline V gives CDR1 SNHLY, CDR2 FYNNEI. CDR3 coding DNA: TGTGCCAGCAGGGCCACCGGGCAGAGTAATGAAAAACTGTTTTTT. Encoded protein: CASRATGQSNEKLFF.

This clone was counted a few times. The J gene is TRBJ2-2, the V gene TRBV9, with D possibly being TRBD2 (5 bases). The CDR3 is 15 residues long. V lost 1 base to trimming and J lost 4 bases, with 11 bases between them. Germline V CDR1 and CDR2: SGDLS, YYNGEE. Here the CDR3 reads CASSVNGVSTGELFF. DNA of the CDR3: TGTGCCAGCAGCGTAAACGGGGTCAGCACCGGGGAGCTGTTTTTT. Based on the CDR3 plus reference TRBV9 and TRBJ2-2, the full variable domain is DSGVTQTPKHLITATGQRVTLRCSPRSGDLSVYWYQQSLDQGLQFLIQYYNGEERAKGNILERFSAQQFPDLHSELNLSSLELGDSALYFCASSVNGVSTGELFFGEGSRLTVL.

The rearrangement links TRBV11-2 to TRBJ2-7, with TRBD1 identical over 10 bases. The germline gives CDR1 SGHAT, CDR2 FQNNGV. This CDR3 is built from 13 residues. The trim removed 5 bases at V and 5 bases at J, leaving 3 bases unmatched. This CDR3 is CASSRDRGHEQYF. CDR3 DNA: TGTGCCAGCAGCCGAGACAGGGGGCACGAGCAGTACTTC.

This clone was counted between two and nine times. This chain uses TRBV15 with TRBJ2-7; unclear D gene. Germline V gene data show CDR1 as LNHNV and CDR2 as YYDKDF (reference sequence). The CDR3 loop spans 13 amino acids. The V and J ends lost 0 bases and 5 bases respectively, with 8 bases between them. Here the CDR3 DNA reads TGTGCCACCAGCAGAGAGCAGTGGGACGAGCAGTACTTC. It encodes CATSREQWDEQYF.

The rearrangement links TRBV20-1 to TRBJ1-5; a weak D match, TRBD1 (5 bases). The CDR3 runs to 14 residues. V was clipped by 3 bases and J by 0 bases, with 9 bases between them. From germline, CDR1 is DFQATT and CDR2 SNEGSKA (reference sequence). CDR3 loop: CSASSGYSNQPQHF. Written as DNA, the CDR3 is TGCAGTGCTAGCTCAGGGTATAGCAATCAGCCCCAGCATTTT.

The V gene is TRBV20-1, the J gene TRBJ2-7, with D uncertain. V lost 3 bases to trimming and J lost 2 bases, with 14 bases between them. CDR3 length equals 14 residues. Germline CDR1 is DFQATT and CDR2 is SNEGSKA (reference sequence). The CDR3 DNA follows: TGCAGTGCTAGTCCCAACCGCCCAACCTACGAGCAGTACTTC. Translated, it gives CSASPNRPTYEQYF.

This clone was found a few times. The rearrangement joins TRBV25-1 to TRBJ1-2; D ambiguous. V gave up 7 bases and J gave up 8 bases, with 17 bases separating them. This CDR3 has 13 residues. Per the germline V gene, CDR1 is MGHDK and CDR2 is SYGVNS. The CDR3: CASKGLPSIGYTF. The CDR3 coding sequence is TGTGCCAGCAAAGGGCTCCCATCCATAGGCTACACCTTC.

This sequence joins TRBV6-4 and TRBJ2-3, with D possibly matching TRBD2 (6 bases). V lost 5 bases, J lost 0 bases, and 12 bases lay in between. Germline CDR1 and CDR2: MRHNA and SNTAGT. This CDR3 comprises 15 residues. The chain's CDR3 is CASSRGRGSTDTQYF. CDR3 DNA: TGTGCCAGCAGTCGCGGACGGGGGAGCACAGATACGCAGTATTTT.

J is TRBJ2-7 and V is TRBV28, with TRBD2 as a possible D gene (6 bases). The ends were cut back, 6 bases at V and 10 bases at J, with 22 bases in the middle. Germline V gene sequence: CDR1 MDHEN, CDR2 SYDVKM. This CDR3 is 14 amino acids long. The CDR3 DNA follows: TGTGCCAGCAGAACCCAACCCGGAGCGGACTATCAGTACTTC. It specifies CASRTQPGADYQYF.

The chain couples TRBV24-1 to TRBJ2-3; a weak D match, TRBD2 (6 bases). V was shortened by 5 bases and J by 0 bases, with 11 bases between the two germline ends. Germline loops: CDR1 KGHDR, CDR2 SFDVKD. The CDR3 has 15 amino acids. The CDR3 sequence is CATSGGDRSTDTQYF. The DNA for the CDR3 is TGTGCCACCAGTGGGGGGGACCGCAGCACAGATACGCAGTATTTT.

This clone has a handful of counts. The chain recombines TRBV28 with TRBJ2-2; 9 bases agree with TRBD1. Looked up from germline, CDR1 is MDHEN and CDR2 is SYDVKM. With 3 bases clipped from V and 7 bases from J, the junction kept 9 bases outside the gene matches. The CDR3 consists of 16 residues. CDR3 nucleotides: TGTGCCAGCAGTTTCCTCGGACAGGGGACGGACGGGGAGCTGTTTTTT. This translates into CASSFLGQGTDGELFF.

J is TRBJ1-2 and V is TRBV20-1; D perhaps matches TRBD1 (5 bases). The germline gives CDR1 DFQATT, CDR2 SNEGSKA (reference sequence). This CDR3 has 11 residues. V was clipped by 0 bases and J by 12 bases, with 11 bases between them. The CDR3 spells CSARDRNRHTF. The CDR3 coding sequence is TGCAGTGCTAGAGATAGGAACAGGCACACCTTC.

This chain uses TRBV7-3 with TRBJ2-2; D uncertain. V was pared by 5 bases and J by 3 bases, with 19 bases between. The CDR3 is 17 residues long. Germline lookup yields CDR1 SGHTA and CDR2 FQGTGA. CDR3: CASSAYRREQDTGELFF. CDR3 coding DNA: TGTGCCAGCAGCGCCTACAGACGAGAGCAGGACACCGGGGAGCTGTTTTTT.

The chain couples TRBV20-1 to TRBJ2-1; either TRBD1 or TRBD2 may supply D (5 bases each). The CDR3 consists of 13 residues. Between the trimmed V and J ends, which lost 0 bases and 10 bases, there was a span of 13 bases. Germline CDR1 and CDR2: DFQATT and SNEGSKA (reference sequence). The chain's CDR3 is CSARDDWDVEQFF. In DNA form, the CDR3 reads TGCAGTGCTAGAGATGACTGGGACGTAGAGCAGTTCTTC.

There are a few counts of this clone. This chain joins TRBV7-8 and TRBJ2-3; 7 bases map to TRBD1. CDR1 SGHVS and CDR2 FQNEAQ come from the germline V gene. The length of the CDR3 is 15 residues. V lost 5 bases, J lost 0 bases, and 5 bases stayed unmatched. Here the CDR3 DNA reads TGTGCCAGCAGCACGGGACAGATTAGCACAGATACGCAGTATTTT. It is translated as CASSTGQISTDTQYF. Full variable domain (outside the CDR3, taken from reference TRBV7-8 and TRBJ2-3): GAGVSQSPRYKVAKRGQDVALRCDPISGHVSLFWYQQALGQGPEFLTYFQNEAQLDKSGLPSDRFFAERPEGSVSTLKIQRTQQEDSAVYLCASSTGQISTDTQYFGPGTRLTVL.

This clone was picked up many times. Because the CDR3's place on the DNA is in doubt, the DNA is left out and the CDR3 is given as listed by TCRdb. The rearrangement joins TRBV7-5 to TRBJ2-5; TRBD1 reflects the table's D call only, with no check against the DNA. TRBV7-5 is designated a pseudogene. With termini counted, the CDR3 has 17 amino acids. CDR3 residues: CISVPEALDRFFETQYF.

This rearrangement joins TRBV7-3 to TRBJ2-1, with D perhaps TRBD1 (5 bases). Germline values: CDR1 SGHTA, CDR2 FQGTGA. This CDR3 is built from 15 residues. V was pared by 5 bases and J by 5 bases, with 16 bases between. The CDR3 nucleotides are TGTGCCAGCAGCCTTGCCTGGGGCCTGAACAATGAGCAGTTCTTC. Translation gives CASSLAWGLNNEQFF.

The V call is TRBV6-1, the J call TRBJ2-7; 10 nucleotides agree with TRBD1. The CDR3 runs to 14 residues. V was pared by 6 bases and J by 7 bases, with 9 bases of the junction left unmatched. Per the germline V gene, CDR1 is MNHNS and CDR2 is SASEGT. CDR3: CASSPDRGPEEQYF. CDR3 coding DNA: TGTGCCAGCAGCCCAGACAGGGGGCCGGAGGAGCAGTACTTC.

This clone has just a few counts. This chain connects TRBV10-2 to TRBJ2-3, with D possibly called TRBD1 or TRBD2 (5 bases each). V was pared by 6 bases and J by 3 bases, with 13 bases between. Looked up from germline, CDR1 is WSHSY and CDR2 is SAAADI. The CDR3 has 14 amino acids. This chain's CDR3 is CASRRGRSTDTQYF. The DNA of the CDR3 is TGCGCCAGCAGAAGGGGACGCTCAACAGATACGCAGTATTTT.

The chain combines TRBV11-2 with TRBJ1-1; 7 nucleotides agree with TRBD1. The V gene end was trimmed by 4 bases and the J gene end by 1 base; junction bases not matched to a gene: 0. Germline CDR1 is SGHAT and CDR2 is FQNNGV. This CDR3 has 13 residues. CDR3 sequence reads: CASSWTGNTEAFF. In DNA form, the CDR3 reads TGTGCCAGCAGCTGGACAGGGAACACTGAAGCTTTCTTT.

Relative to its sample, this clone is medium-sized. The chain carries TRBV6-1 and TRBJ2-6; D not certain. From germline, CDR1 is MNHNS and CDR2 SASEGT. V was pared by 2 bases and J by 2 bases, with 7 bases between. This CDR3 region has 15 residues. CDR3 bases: TGTGCCAGCAGTGAACAGAGCGCTGGGGCCAACGTCCTGACTTTC. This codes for CASSEQSAGANVLTF.